Presented here are 32 T cell receptor beta chains from one specimen sequenced in a study of blood T cell repertoires in COVID-19. Profiled with immunoSEQ multiplex PCR; TCRdb holds only in-frame clones, not every one. Counted here are approximately 260,000 clones, 87% occurring once; the ten biggest clones make up just over 7%. The sequenced sample was peripheral blood. The receptors come from a man in his 60s who had recovered from COVID-19.

This chain links TRBV19 with TRBJ2-3; D is undetermined. The CDR3 has 15 residues. The germline V gene has CDR1 LNHDA and CDR2 SQIVND (reference sequence). Trimming took off 10 bases at V and 2 bases at J, with 19 bases between the two ends. The CDR3, as DNA: TGTGCCACCTCCAAAACAGACACCGTCACAGATACGCAGTATTTT. It specifies CATSKTDTVTDTQYF.

The chain is built from TRBV7-2 and TRBJ2-5; TRBD2 might be the D (5 bases). This CDR3 spans 19 amino acids. Trimming pared 1 base from V and 1 base from J, leaving 22 bases between. Germline values: CDR1 SGHTA, CDR2 FQGNSA. The DNA of the CDR3 is TGTGCCAGCAGCTTAGGGCCCCCACGTACCTTACTAGTCCAAGAGACCCAGTACTTC. It specifies CASSLGPPRTLLVQETQYF.

The V and J genes are TRBV2 and TRBJ1-6; TRBD1 matches at 8 bases. CDR1 is SNHLY, CDR2 FYNNEI, per germline. The CDR3 loop spans 16 amino acids. The junction had 2 bases not matched to a gene; V was cut back by 1 base and J by 3 bases. The CDR3 nucleotides are TGTGCCAGCAGTGAAGACAGGGGGGGCTATAATTCACCCCTCCACTTT. Its protein is CASSEDRGGYNSPLHF.

This rearrangement joins TRBV7-8 to TRBJ2-3; perhaps TRBD1 as D (6 bases). The germline V gene encodes CDR1 SGHVS and CDR2 FQNEAQ. V was shortened by 5 bases and J by 6 bases, with 15 bases between the two germline ends. The CDR3 has 14 residues. In nucleotides, the CDR3 is TGTGCCAGCAGCCAGAGCAGGGGATCCGATACGCAGTATTTT. Protein sequence: CASSQSRGSDTQYF.

The chain recombines TRBV18 with TRBJ2-7; 14 positions match TRBD2. V dropped 2 bases and J dropped 4; count of bases not matched to a gene: 4. This CDR3 has 16 amino acids. The germline CDR1 and CDR2 sequences are KGHSH and LQKENI. CDR3 in DNA: TGTGCCAGCTCACCATTCGGGACTAGCGGGGGTTACGAGCAGTACGTC. Residues: CASSPFGTSGGYEQYV.

The chain is built from TRBV15 and TRBJ2-2; D uncertain. Trimming removed 11 bases at V and 4 bases at J, with 14 bases between. Germline CDR1 is LNHNV and CDR2 is YYDKDF (reference sequence). This CDR3 region has 13 residues. The CDR3 nucleotides read TGTGCCGCAAAAACCTCGGGCACCGGGGAGCTGTTTTTT. Protein: CAAKTSGTGELFF.

V and J are TRBV6-5 and TRBJ1-3; D remains ambiguous. This CDR3 spans 15 amino acids. V lost 6 bases and J 4 bases, leaving 16 bases between the germline ends. Germline CDR1 MNHEY, CDR2 SVGAGI. The CDR3 spells CASSGSGLSGNTIYF. CDR3 DNA: TGTGCCAGCAGCGGCTCAGGTCTCTCCGGAAACACCATATATTTT.

V is TRBV10-3 and J is TRBJ1-2, with D maybe TRBD1 (5 bases). Trimming left V 7 bases short and J 8 bases short, with 23 bases between. Germline assignment: CDR1 ENHRY and CDR2 SYGVKD. This CDR3 region has 15 residues. For the CDR3, the DNA is TGTGCCATCATTTCCACCCTTGGGGCCGTTGGAGGCTACACCTTC. It yields the protein CAIISTLGAVGGYTF.

The chain has TRBV7-2 and TRBJ1-1, with D tentatively TRBD1 (6 bases). Trimming shortened V by 3 bases and J by 6 bases, and 11 bases separated the two germline ends. Germline V gene data show CDR1 as SGHTA and CDR2 as FQGNSA. The CDR3 has 13 amino acids. CDR3 nucleotide sequence: TGTGCCAGCAGCTTCCGGGGGGGCGCTGAAGCTTTCTTT. It translates to CASSFRGGAEAFF.

The rearrangement links TRBV12-3 or TRBV12-4 to TRBJ2-7; 7 nucleotides line up with TRBD1. Trimming at V came to 6 bases and at J to 4 bases, leaving 3 bases not matched to a gene. The CDR3 is 12 residues long. Written as DNA, the CDR3 is TGTGCCAGCAGCCAACAGGGGTACGAGCAGTACTTC. It yields the protein CASSQQGYEQYF.

The chain has TRBV7-2 and TRBJ1-5; 8 positions agree with TRBD1. There are 15 residues in the CDR3. CDR1 SGHTA and CDR2 FQGNSA come from the germline V gene. V gave up 5 bases and J gave up 2 bases; unmatched junction bases: 5. The CDR3 DNA reads as TGTGCCAGCAGCCGCCAGACAGGGGGCAATCAGCCCCAGCATTTT. As protein: CASSRQTGGNQPQHF.

V is TRBV6-1 and J is TRBJ1-2; TRBD1 matches at 7 bases. V dropped 2 bases and J dropped 4; count of bases not matched to a gene: 19. Germline values: CDR1 MNHNS, CDR2 SASEGT. This CDR3 is 19 amino acids long. The CDR3 DNA reads as TGTGCCAGCAGTGAAACCAAGGGTAGACGGACCTCAGGGGGCTATGGCTACACCTTC. Amino acids: CASSETKGRRTSGGYGYTF.

The rearrangement joins TRBV2 to TRBJ1-5; 11 nucleotides match TRBD1. CDR1 and CDR2 (germline): SNHLY, FYNNEI. The CDR3 contains 13 residues. J gave up 14 bases and V 0 bases, and 3 bases lay outside the gene matches. The CDR3: CASSEAGQGAKHF. CDR3 sequence (DNA): TGTGCCAGCAGTGAAGCTGGACAGGGGGCCAAGCATTTT.

The CDR3 bases are TGTGCCAGCTCACCGGAGGTGGGCACTGAAGCTTTCTTT. Translating it yields CASSPEVGTEAFF. This rearrangement joins TRBV18 to TRBJ1-1; D is undetermined. The CDR3 consists of 13 residues. Germline loops: CDR1 KGHSH, CDR2 LQKENI. Trimming removed 3 bases from V and 4 bases from J, with 9 bases in between.

The J gene is TRBJ2-7, the V gene TRBV6-1, with a tentative D call TRBD2 (7 bases). V was cut by 3 bases and J by 2 bases, with 17 bases left in between. The V gene's germline CDR1 is MNHNS and CDR2 SASEGT. The CDR3 covers 16 residues. CDR3 sequence (DNA): TGTGCCAGCAGTGATGGAGTTGGGGGGGCCACCTACGAGCAGTACGTC. Amino acid sequence: CASSDGVGGATYEQYV.

The chain links TRBV6-5 to TRBJ2-7; 7 positions agree with TRBD2. Germline V gene data show CDR1 as MNHEY and CDR2 as SVGAGI. The V and J ends lost 6 bases and 6 bases, in that order; junction bases with no gene match: 11. The CDR3 is 14 amino acids. The CDR3: CASREIRGTTEQYF. CDR3 DNA: TGTGCCAGCAGGGAGATTAGAGGGACTACCGAGCAGTACTTC.

The CDR3 DNA is TGTGCCAGCAGTTTTCGCAGGGTCGAGCAGTTCTTC. Protein sequence: CASSFRRVEQFF. The V call is TRBV28, the J call TRBJ2-1; possibly TRBD1 for D (5 bases). Germline CDR1 is MDHEN and CDR2 is SYDVKM. The CDR3 contains 12 residues. V was clipped by 3 bases and J by 10 bases, with 10 bases between them.

The chain is built from TRBV19 and TRBJ2-2; D is unresolved. Looked up from germline, CDR1 is LNHDA and CDR2 is SQIVND (reference sequence). This CDR3 is 14 amino acids long. Trimming shortened V by 3 bases and J by 3 bases, and 8 bases separated the two germline ends. The CDR3 nucleotides read TGTGCCAGTAGTATGGCCAGTTACACCGGGGAGCTGTTTTTT. Protein product: CASSMASYTGELFF.

This chain's CDR3 is CASSPPKQGDGTGELFF. CDR3 coding DNA: TGCGCCAGCAGCCCACCTAAACAGGGCGACGGCACCGGGGAGCTGTTTTTT. The chain employs TRBV4-1 and TRBJ2-2; D might be TRBD1 (6 bases). V shed 4 bases and J shed 4 bases, with 19 bases lying between them. Germline loops: CDR1 MGHRA, CDR2 YSYEKL. The length of the CDR3 is 17 residues.

V gene TRBV29-1 combines with J gene TRBJ1-2, with D hard to call. The CDR3 spans 12 residues. Trimming removed 1 base from V and 8 bases from J, with 11 bases in between. Germline V gene sequence: CDR1 SQVTM, CDR2 ANQGSEA. CDR3 sequence reads: CSVEAGPWGYTF. In nucleotides, the CDR3 is TGCAGCGTTGAAGCTGGGCCCTGGGGCTACACCTTC.

The chain has TRBV28 and TRBJ1-6; the D gene is possibly TRBD1 (6 bases). The CDR3 covers 14 residues. V lost 3 bases and J lost 7, with 10 bases in between. From germline, CDR1 is MDHEN and CDR2 SYDVKM. The CDR3 is CASSFGGRNSPLHF. For the CDR3, the DNA is TGTGCCAGCAGTTTCGGGGGGCGGAATTCACCCCTCCACTTT.

This clone was detected only once. The J gene is TRBJ1-1, the V gene TRBV6-5; the D is unclear. Germline-derived CDR1 and CDR2 are MNHEY and SVGAGI. Trimming removed 2 bases from V and 0 bases from J, with 13 bases in between. The CDR3 loop spans 16 amino acids. The chain's CDR3 is CASSYRWRGMNTEAFF. CDR3 coding DNA: TGTGCCAGCAGTTACCGGTGGCGCGGAATGAACACTGAAGCTTTCTTT.

The chain carries TRBV7-8 and TRBJ2-3; TRBD2 matches at 11 bases. V trimming: 2 bases; J trimming: 6 bases; junction bases outside the gene matches: 1. The CDR3 has 14 residues. The germline gives CDR1 SGHVS, CDR2 FQNEAQ. CDR3 bases: TGTGCCAGCAGCTTAACTAGCGGGGGTGATACGCAGTATTTT. Amino acid sequence: CASSLTSGGDTQYF.

This chain joins TRBV9 and TRBJ2-2; 12 nucleotides match TRBD2. After removal of 2 bases from V and 5 bases from J, the junction contained 4 bases not matched to a gene. Germline CDR1 is SGDLS and CDR2 is YYNGEE. CDR3 size: 16 residues. In nucleotides, the CDR3 is TGTGCCAGCAGCGTGCTAGCGGGGGGGCCAACCGGGGAGCTGTTTTTT. Translation gives CASSVLAGGPTGELFF.

The chain links TRBV6-5 to TRBJ1-4, with unresolved D. CDR3 length: 15 residues. CDR1 is MNHEY and CDR2 is SVGAGI in the germline V gene. Between the trimmed V and J ends, which lost 6 bases and 4 bases, there was a span of 15 bases. DNA for the CDR3: TGTGCCAGCAGCCGGACGATGGGAGTTAATGAAAAACTGTTTTTT. Its protein product is CASSRTMGVNEKLFF.

The gene calls are TRBV14 and TRBJ1-3; 10 nucleotides align to TRBD1. The CDR3 consists of 16 residues. V was clipped by 6 bases and J by 0 bases; unmatched bases: 5. Germline assignment: CDR1 SGHDN and CDR2 FVKESK. The CDR3 reads CASSRQGAYSGNTIYF. In DNA, the CDR3 is TGTGCCAGCAGTAGACAGGGGGCTTACTCTGGAAACACCATATATTTT.

The V call is TRBV24-1, the J call TRBJ1-1; the D gene is possibly TRBD1 (6 bases). Trimming took 4 bases from V and 7 from J, leaving 12 bases between them. This CDR3 has 13 residues. The germline V gene has CDR1 KGHDR and CDR2 SFDVKD. CDR3 sequence reads: CATSEGQGNEAFF. The CDR3 DNA reads TGTGCCACCAGTGAAGGGCAGGGGAATGAAGCTTTCTTT.

The V gene is TRBV10-3, the J gene TRBJ2-7; TRBD1 matches 7 bases. Trimming cost V 10 bases and J 3 bases; bases outside gene matches: 9. Per germline, CDR1 ENHRY and CDR2 SYGVKD. The length of the CDR3 is 13 residues. CDR3 region: CATTGANLYEQYV. In DNA, the CDR3 is TGTGCCACTACAGGGGCCAACCTCTACGAGCAGTACGTC.

This sequence joins TRBV5-6 and TRBJ2-5; no clear D gene. CDR1 is SGHDT and CDR2 is YYEEEE in the germline V gene. This CDR3 has 13 amino acids. Deletions cut 3 bases from V and 5 bases from J, with 11 bases between. The CDR3 DNA reads TGTGCCAGCAGCTCCTCCGCGCCTGAGACCCAGTACTTC. Residues: CASSSSAPETQYF.

CDR3 loop: CASSLPPGTGGNQPQHF. The CDR3 region has the DNA TGTGCCAGCAGCCTACCACCCGGGACAGGGGGCAATCAGCCCCAGCATTTT. The chain carries TRBV7-2 and TRBJ1-5, with 10 positions matching TRBD1. Germline trimming cut 5 bases from V and 2 bases from J; bases unmatched to any gene: 9. Germline CDR1 and CDR2: SGHTA and FQGNSA. This CDR3 comprises 17 residues.

The chain joins TRBV19 to TRBJ1-5; 7 bases match TRBD1. This CDR3 region has 14 residues. V was pared by 10 bases and J by 2 bases, with 8 bases of the junction left unmatched. Germline V gives CDR1 LNHDA, CDR2 SQIVND (reference sequence). The CDR3 nucleotides are TGTGCCACTTCACAGGGGATGGGCAATCAGCCCCAGCATTTT. Its translation: CATSQGMGNQPQHF.

The V call is TRBV24-1, the J call TRBJ2-3, with D perhaps TRBD1 (6 bases). V was trimmed by 3 bases and J by 11 bases, leaving 23 bases between them. Germline CDR1 and CDR2: KGHDR and SFDVKD. CDR3 length equals 16 residues. The CDR3, as DNA: TGTGCCACCAGTGATCCTGGCGAGGCAGGGGAAGGAAAGCAGTATTTT. This sequence encodes CATSDPGEAGEGKQYF.